A selection of T cell receptor beta chains follows, all from one sample in a study of shared clonotypes between healthy human individuals. Produced via immunoSEQ multiplex PCR; TCRdb's table is partial and in-frame only. Of 650,000 to 800,000 clones in the sample, 55% to 75% were seen once. Sequencing used memory CD4+ T cells sorted from blood. The receptors were sampled from a woman younger than 45 in good health. Each CDR3 is given with its conserved first and last residue. The order of the fields is D gene, clone size, J gene, V gene, CDR3 DNA, CDR3 protein. D genes are given only for firm matches. A clone size is listed for some rows: how often the clone was seen (once, few, many), or a class if it is expanded.

d_call: NA
clone_size: once
j_call: TRBJ2-7
v_call: TRBV18
cdr3_nt: TGTGCCAGCTCACCAACGAGAGCGGCCGCCTACGAGCAGTACTTC
cdr3_aa: CASSPTRAAAYEQYF

d_call: TRBD1
clone_size: NA
j_call: TRBJ2-2
v_call: TRBV10-2
cdr3_nt: TGCGCCAGCAAAAGGGACAGGGCCACCGGGGAGCTGTTTTTT
cdr3_aa: CASKRDRATGELFF

d_call: NA
clone_size: few
j_call: TRBJ1-1
v_call: TRBV11-3
cdr3_nt: TGTGCCAGCAGCTCCCTATTGTCTCGGAACACTGAAGCTTTCTTT
cdr3_aa: CASSSLLSRNTEAFF

d_call: NA
clone_size: NA
j_call: TRBJ2-1
v_call: TRBV4-1
cdr3_nt: TGCGCCAGCACCGCCCAAGCGGAGTCCTACAATGAGCAGTTCTTC
cdr3_aa: CASTAQAESYNEQFF

d_call: TRBD2
clone_size: NA
j_call: TRBJ2-5
v_call: TRBV7-9
cdr3_nt: TGTGCCAGCCACGAAGGACTAGCGGGAGTCGGAGAGACCCAGTACTTC
cdr3_aa: CASHEGLAGVGETQYF

d_call: TRBD2
clone_size: NA
j_call: TRBJ2-3
v_call: TRBV19
cdr3_nt: TGTGCCAGTATCGAGACTAGCGGGAGGTCAGATACGCAGTATTTT
cdr3_aa: CASIETSGRSDTQYF

d_call: NA
clone_size: NA
j_call: TRBJ1-1
v_call: TRBV29-1
cdr3_nt: TGCAGCGTTGAAGATCAACGGGATACTGAAGCTTTCTTT
cdr3_aa: CSVEDQRDTEAFF

d_call: NA
clone_size: once
j_call: TRBJ1-1
v_call: TRBV25-1
cdr3_nt: TGTGCCAGCAGTGAAGCCGGGGGGTTCGCTGAAGCTTTCTTT
cdr3_aa: CASSEAGGFAEAFF

d_call: NA
clone_size: NA
j_call: TRBJ1-5
v_call: TRBV28
cdr3_nt: TGTGCCAGCAGGTTCGCGCAGGTAAAACAGCCCCAGCATTTT
cdr3_aa: CASRFAQVKQPQHF

d_call: TRBD1
clone_size: NA
j_call: TRBJ1-2
v_call: TRBV6-6
cdr3_nt: TGTGCCAGCAGTCAACAGGGGAACTATGGCTACACCTTC
cdr3_aa: CASSQQGNYGYTF

d_call: NA
clone_size: NA
j_call: TRBJ1-2
v_call: TRBV20-1
cdr3_nt: TGCAGTGCTTTAACCTATGGCTACACCTTC
cdr3_aa: CSALTYGYTF

d_call: TRBD1
clone_size: NA
j_call: TRBJ2-5
v_call: TRBV18
cdr3_nt: TGTGCCAGCTCACTTGGACAGGGCCAGGGGACCCAGTACTTC
cdr3_aa: CASSLGQGQGTQYF

d_call: NA
clone_size: few
j_call: TRBJ2-5
v_call: TRBV5-1
cdr3_nt: TGCGCCAGCAGCCTTCCGACTGGCTCCAGCGGGTTGGAAGAGACCCAGTACTTC
cdr3_aa: CASSLPTGSSGLEETQYF

d_call: TRBD1
clone_size: NA
j_call: TRBJ2-4
v_call: TRBV9
cdr3_nt: TGTGCCAGCAGCGTAGACACAGGGGCTAACATTCAGTACTTC
cdr3_aa: CASSVDTGANIQYF

d_call: TRBD1
clone_size: NA
j_call: TRBJ2-6
v_call: TRBV7-9
cdr3_nt: TGTGCCAGCAGCTGGACAGGGAGACCCTCTGGGGCCAACGTCCTGACTTTC
cdr3_aa: CASSWTGRPSGANVLTF

d_call: NA
clone_size: NA
j_call: TRBJ2-5
v_call: TRBV28
cdr3_nt: TGTGCCAGCAGTCAACACGGTACAGGCCAAGAGACCCAGTACTTC
cdr3_aa: CASSQHGTGQETQYF

d_call: TRBD1
clone_size: NA
j_call: TRBJ2-1
v_call: TRBV7-2
cdr3_nt: TGTGCCAGCAGCTTCGACAGGGGGTACAATGAGCAGTTCTTC
cdr3_aa: CASSFDRGYNEQFF

d_call: NA
clone_size: NA
j_call: TRBJ1-1
v_call: TRBV7-2
cdr3_nt: TGTGCCAGCAGCTTAGACGCAGTAATGAACACTGAAGCTTTCTTT
cdr3_aa: CASSLDAVMNTEAFF

d_call: TRBD1
clone_size: NA
j_call: TRBJ1-2
v_call: TRBV11-2
cdr3_nt: TGTGCCAGCAGCCAGGACAGGGGGCAAGGCTACACCTTC
cdr3_aa: CASSQDRGQGYTF

d_call: NA
clone_size: NA
j_call: TRBJ2-7
v_call: TRBV27
cdr3_nt: TGTGCCAGCAGTTTAGACCGTTACACCTACGAGCAGTACTTC
cdr3_aa: CASSLDRYTYEQYF

d_call: TRBD1
clone_size: NA
j_call: TRBJ1-1
v_call: TRBV28
cdr3_nt: TGTGCCAGCACCTACAGGGGTTGGACTGAAGCTTTCTTT
cdr3_aa: CASTYRGWTEAFF

d_call: NA
clone_size: NA
j_call: TRBJ1-5
v_call: TRBV6-5
cdr3_nt: TGTGCCAGCACCGTGGGACTCAATCAGCCCCAGCATTTT
cdr3_aa: CASTVGLNQPQHF

d_call: NA
clone_size: NA
j_call: TRBJ1-1
v_call: TRBV6-1
cdr3_nt: TGTGCCAGCAGCGGAACCTATCTGAACACTGAAGCTTTCTTT
cdr3_aa: CASSGTYLNTEAFF

d_call: NA
clone_size: NA
j_call: TRBJ2-7
v_call: TRBV5-1
cdr3_nt: TGCGCCAGCAGCTTGGGGAGAGGGCTCTACGAGCAGTACTTC
cdr3_aa: CASSLGRGLYEQYF

d_call: TRBD1
clone_size: once
j_call: TRBJ1-6
v_call: TRBV28
cdr3_nt: TGTGCCAGCAGACCAACCACAGGGGACTCACCCCTCCACTTT
cdr3_aa: CASRPTTGDSPLHF

d_call: TRBD1
clone_size: NA
j_call: TRBJ2-7
v_call: TRBV11-1
cdr3_nt: TGTGCCAGCAGCCCAAGGCAGGGGGCCTACGAGCAGTACTTC
cdr3_aa: CASSPRQGAYEQYF

d_call: TRBD1
clone_size: NA
j_call: TRBJ1-1
v_call: TRBV19
cdr3_nt: TGTGCCAGTAGTTCTCGGACAGGGGATAGGCCTGAAGCTTTCTTT
cdr3_aa: CASSSRTGDRPEAFF

d_call: NA
clone_size: NA
j_call: TRBJ1-1
v_call: TRBV5-1
cdr3_nt: TGCGCCAGCAGCTTGATAGGTGACACTGAAGCTTTCTTT
cdr3_aa: CASSLIGDTEAFF

d_call: NA
clone_size: NA
j_call: TRBJ1-5
v_call: TRBV28
cdr3_nt: TGTGCCAGCAGCCCCCAGCGGCTTAACTACAATCAGCCCCAGCATTTT
cdr3_aa: CASSPQRLNYNQPQHF

d_call: NA
clone_size: NA
j_call: TRBJ1-5
v_call: TRBV27
cdr3_nt: TGTGCCAGCAGTTTACGGTGGGCAAATCAGCCCCAGCATTTT
cdr3_aa: CASSLRWANQPQHF

d_call: NA
clone_size: NA
j_call: TRBJ1-3
v_call: TRBV5-4
cdr3_nt: TGTGCCAGCAGCTTGGAGTCGGGTTTTTCTGGAAACACCATATATTTT
cdr3_aa: CASSLESGFSGNTIYF

d_call: NA
clone_size: NA
j_call: TRBJ1-2
v_call: TRBV7-9
cdr3_nt: TGTGCCAGCAGCTTAGAGGTCAGCAACTATGGCTACACCTTC
cdr3_aa: CASSLEVSNYGYTF

d_call: NA
clone_size: NA
j_call: TRBJ2-1
v_call: TRBV7-2
cdr3_nt: TGTGCCAGCAGCTTAGGGCGGGAATACAATGAGCAGTTCTTC
cdr3_aa: CASSLGREYNEQFF

d_call: NA
clone_size: NA
j_call: TRBJ1-1
v_call: TRBV5-1
cdr3_nt: TGCGCCAGCAGCTTGTATGGAACTCCCTTTTCTCACACTGAAGCTTTCTTT
cdr3_aa: CASSLYGTPFSHTEAFF

d_call: NA
clone_size: NA
j_call: TRBJ2-1
v_call: TRBV9
cdr3_nt: TGTGCCAGCAGCTCTCGGCAGAACAATGAGCAGTTCTTC
cdr3_aa: CASSSRQNNEQFF

d_call: NA
clone_size: NA
j_call: TRBJ2-3
v_call: TRBV2
cdr3_nt: TGTGCCAGCAGTGGGCGACGTTTCGATACGCAGTATTTT
cdr3_aa: CASSGRRFDTQYF

d_call: NA
clone_size: NA
j_call: TRBJ2-1
v_call: TRBV4-1
cdr3_nt: TGCGCCAGCATTCAAGGGGGGCCGGGGACTGGATCCTACAATGAGCAGTTCTTC
cdr3_aa: CASIQGGPGTGSYNEQFF

d_call: NA
clone_size: NA
j_call: TRBJ1-3
v_call: TRBV19
cdr3_nt: TGTGCCAGTAGGCCACAGGCCGCCTCTGGAAACACCATATATTTT
cdr3_aa: CASRPQAASGNTIYF

d_call: NA
clone_size: NA
j_call: TRBJ2-2
v_call: TRBV5-4
cdr3_nt: TGTGCCAGCAGCCCCAGATCCTACGCAAGCACCGGGGAGCTGTTTTTT
cdr3_aa: CASSPRSYASTGELFF

d_call: NA
clone_size: NA
j_call: TRBJ1-1
v_call: TRBV11-2
cdr3_nt: TGTGCCAGCAGCTTAGAAGGCAGGGGATTGAACACTGAAGCTTTCTTT
cdr3_aa: CASSLEGRGLNTEAFF

d_call: NA
clone_size: few
j_call: TRBJ2-7
v_call: TRBV5-6
cdr3_nt: TGTGCCAGCAGCCGCAGACCGGAGGCGGGCTACGAGCAGTACTTC
cdr3_aa: CASSRRPEAGYEQYF

d_call: NA
clone_size: NA
j_call: TRBJ2-7
v_call: TRBV5-4
cdr3_nt: TGTGCCAGCAGCACATACCCCTACGAGCAGTACTTC
cdr3_aa: CASSTYPYEQYF